Listed below are T cell receptor beta chains from one sample, sequenced in a study of control samples from healthy donors and cancer patients. Repertoires were generated with immunoSEQ multiplex PCR, while TCRdb's copy carries only in-frame clones and drops some. The sample has 98,000 or so clones; around four fifths are singletons. Sequenced material: blood. Receptors were obtained from a man aged 18 to 30 in good health. The CDR3 runs from the conserved cysteine through the conserved F or W. The D gene is left open where the match is weak. A row's size may be missing; if present it is once, few, many or a size class.

d_gene | j_gene | abundance | v_gene | CDR3aa | CDR3nt
TRBD1 | TRBJ2-1 | NA | TRBV4-1 | CASSQADRVDDEQFF | TGCGCCAGCAGCCAGGCCGACAGGGTGGACGATGAGCAGTTCTTC
NA | TRBJ2-5 | NA | TRBV11-2 | CASSISSRAYQETQYF | TGTGCCAGCAGCATATCCAGCAGGGCTTACCAAGAGACCCAGTACTTC
NA | TRBJ2-2 | few | TRBV25-1 | CASSLNGTGELFF | TGTGCCAGCAGTCTAAACGGCACCGGGGAGCTGTTTTTT
TRBD1 | TRBJ2-5 | NA | TRBV5-4 | CASSKGQGAGETQYF | TGTGCCAGCAGCAAAGGACAGGGGGCAGGAGAGACCCAGTACTTC
NA | TRBJ2-7 | NA | TRBV11-3 | CASSLGGANEQYF | TGTGCCAGCAGCTTAGGGGGGGCCAACGAGCAGTACTTC
TRBD1 | TRBJ1-2 | NA | TRBV5-6 | CASSLGGQHGYTF | TGTGCCAGCAGCTTGGGGGGACAGCATGGCTACACCTTC
NA | TRBJ1-1 | once | TRBV7-2 | CASSLGRTNTEAFF | TGTGCCAGCAGCTTAGGCCGGACGAACACTGAAGCTTTCTTT
NA | TRBJ2-3 | NA | TRBV27 | CASRGAGWSDTQYF | TGTGCCAGCCGAGGGGCAGGGTGGTCAGATACGCAGTATTTT
NA | TRBJ2-3 | NA | TRBV19 | CASRTTDTQYF | TGTGCCAGTAGGACAACAGATACGCAGTATTTT
TRBD1 | TRBJ2-6 | NA | TRBV9 | CASRRGQASSGANVLTF | TGTGCCAGCAGACGGGGACAGGCGAGCTCTGGGGCCAACGTCCTGACTTTC
NA | TRBJ2-1 | NA | TRBV24-1 | CATGGRDNEQFF | TGTGCCACGGGGGGCAGGGACAATGAGCAGTTCTTC
NA | TRBJ1-5 | NA | TRBV18 | CASSPPWGGNQPQHF | TGTGCCAGCTCACCACCGTGGGGGGGCAATCAGCCCCAGCATTTT
NA | TRBJ1-1 | few | TRBV25-1 | CASSELTALPASDGEAFF | TGTGCCAGCAGTGAATTGACAGCACTCCCTGCCTCTGACGGTGAAGCTTTCTTT
NA | TRBJ1-2 | NA | TRBV5-6 | CASSLVGTEPLYGYTF | TGTGCCAGCAGCTTGGTCGGGACCGAGCCGCTTTATGGCTACACCTTC
TRBD2 | TRBJ2-3 | NA | TRBV11-2 | CASSSSRGGGTDTQYF | TGTGCCAGCAGCTCGTCTCGCGGGGGGGGGACAGATACGCAGTATTTT
NA | TRBJ1-2 | NA | TRBV19 | CASSHGLGYTF | TGTGCCAGTAGTCACGGGTTGGGCTACACCTTC
TRBD1 | TRBJ2-7 | NA | TRBV5-1 | CASSSSGQGRGGEQYF | TGCGCCAGCAGCTCCTCCGGACAGGGGCGAGGTGGCGAGCAGTACTTC
TRBD2 | TRBJ2-1 | once | TRBV9 | CASSATNGLANEQFF | TGTGCCAGCAGCGCAACAAACGGACTAGCCAATGAGCAGTTCTTC
TRBD1 | TRBJ1-2 | NA | TRBV7-9 | CASSPGGTGANYGYTF | TGTGCCAGCAGCCCGGGGGGGACAGGAGCTAACTATGGCTACACCTTC
NA | TRBJ2-1 | few | TRBV28 | CASRSASPRLDNEQFF | TGTGCCAGCAGGTCGGCTAGCCCCCGCCTTGACAATGAGCAGTTCTTC
TRBD1 | TRBJ1-5 | NA | TRBV3-1/TRBV3-2 | CASSQDYRGDQPQHF | TGTGCCAGCAGCCAAGATTACAGGGGGGATCAGCCCCAGCATTTT
NA | TRBJ2-3 | NA | TRBV2 | CASSQGPTDTQYF | TGTGCCAGCAGTCAGGGACCCACAGATACGCAGTATTTT
TRBD1 | TRBJ1-1 | NA | TRBV7-9 | CAIGQGSNTEAFF | TGTGCCATCGGACAGGGGTCTAACACTGAAGCTTTCTTT
TRBD1 | TRBJ1-2 | many | TRBV5-4 | CASSFQGANYGYTF | TGTGCCAGCAGCTTTCAGGGGGCGAACTATGGCTACACCTTC
NA | TRBJ1-3 | NA | TRBV7-6 | CASSLAVGGYSGNTIYF | TGTGCCAGCAGCTTAGCGGTTGGGGGATACTCTGGAAACACCATATATTTT
TRBD1 | TRBJ1-4 | NA | TRBV9 | CASSVRGASNEKLFF | TGTGCCAGCAGCGTCAGGGGGGCATCTAATGAAAAACTGTTTTTT
TRBD1 | TRBJ2-1 | NA | TRBV5-4 | CASSSTGTRFYNEQFF | TGTGCCAGCAGCTCGACAGGGACGCGTTTCTACAATGAGCAGTTCTTC
NA | TRBJ2-3 | NA | TRBV6-1 | CASSEGRGTDTQYF | TGTGCCAGCAGTGAGGGCAGGGGAACAGATACGCAGTATTTT
NA | TRBJ1-1 | once | TRBV7-6 | CASSLAITGNTEAFF | TGTGCCAGCAGCTTAGCGATAACAGGGAACACTGAAGCTTTCTTT
TRBD2 | TRBJ2-5 | NA | TRBV18 | CASSRGTSGSQQETQYF | TGTGCCAGCTCACGCGGGACTAGCGGGTCCCAACAAGAGACCCAGTACTTC
NA | TRBJ2-3 | once | TRBV3-1/TRBV3-2 | CASSQGLGGRGDTQYF | TGTGCCAGCAGCCAGGGGTTGGGGGGTCGAGGAGATACGCAGTATTTT
TRBD1 | TRBJ1-2 | NA | TRBV2 | CASSGGSGQGASGYTF | TGTGCCAGCAGTGGGGGGTCGGGACAGGGTGCGTCGGGCTACACCTTC
NA | TRBJ2-7 | NA | TRBV4-3 | CASSQAGGSYEQYF | TGCGCCAGCAGCCAAGCCGGGGGCTCCTACGAGCAGTACTTC
NA | TRBJ2-7 | NA | TRBV4-3 | CASSQEVSSGDPYEQYF | TGCGCCAGCAGCCAAGAAGTGAGTAGCGGAGATCCCTACGAGCAGTACTTC
NA | TRBJ2-3 | NA | TRBV18 | CASSPSTHSSTDTQYF | TGTGCCAGCTCACCAAGTACCCACTCTAGCACAGATACGCAGTATTTT
TRBD1 | TRBJ1-5 | NA | TRBV11-2 | CASRGQGGSPQHF | TGTGCCAGCCGTGGACAGGGAGGGTCGCCCCAGCATTTT
NA | TRBJ1-2 | NA | TRBV9 | CASRGRGYTF | TGTGCCAGCAGGGGCAGGGGCTACACCTTC
NA | TRBJ1-2 | NA | TRBV27 | CASSFRLNYGYTF | TGTGCCAGCAGTTTCCGACTTAACTATGGCTACACCTTC
TRBD1 | TRBJ1-3 | NA | TRBV6-5 | CASSLGQEGNTIYF | TGTGCCAGCAGTCTTGGACAGGAGGGAAACACCATATATTTT
NA | TRBJ2-1 | NA | TRBV19 | CASRPKRLSSYNEQFF | TGTGCCAGTAGGCCGAAGCGGCTAAGCTCCTACAATGAGCAGTTCTTC